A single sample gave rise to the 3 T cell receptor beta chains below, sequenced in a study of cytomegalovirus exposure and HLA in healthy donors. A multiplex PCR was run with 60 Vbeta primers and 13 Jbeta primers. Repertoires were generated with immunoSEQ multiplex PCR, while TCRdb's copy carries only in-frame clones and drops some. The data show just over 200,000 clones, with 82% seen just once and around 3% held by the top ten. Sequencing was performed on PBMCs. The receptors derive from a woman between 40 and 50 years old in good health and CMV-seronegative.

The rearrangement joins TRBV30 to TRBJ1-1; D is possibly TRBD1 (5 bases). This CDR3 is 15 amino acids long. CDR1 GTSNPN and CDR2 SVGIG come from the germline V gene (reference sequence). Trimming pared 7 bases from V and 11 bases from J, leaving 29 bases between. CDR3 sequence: CAYRLKGGGAPRAFF. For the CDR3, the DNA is TGTGCCTACCGCCTAAAGGGCGGAGGGGCCCCTCGGGCTTTCTTT. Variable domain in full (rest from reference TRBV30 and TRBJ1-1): SQTIHQWPATLVQPVGSPLSLECTVEGTSNPNLYWYRQAAGRGLQLLFYSVGIGQISSEVPQNLSASRPQDRQFILSSKKLLLSDSGFYLCAYRLKGGGAPRAFFGQGTRLTVV.

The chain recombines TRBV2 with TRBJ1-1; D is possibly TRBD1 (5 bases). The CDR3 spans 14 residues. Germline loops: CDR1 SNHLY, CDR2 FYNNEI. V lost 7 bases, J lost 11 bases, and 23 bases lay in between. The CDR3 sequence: CASTTDMGKGAAFF. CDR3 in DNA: TGTGCCAGCACAACCGACATGGGAAAAGGGGCGGCTTTCTTT.

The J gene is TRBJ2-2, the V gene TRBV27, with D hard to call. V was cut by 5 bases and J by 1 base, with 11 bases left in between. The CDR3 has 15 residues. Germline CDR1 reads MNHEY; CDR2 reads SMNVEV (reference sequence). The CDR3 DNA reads TGTGCCAGCAGTCAGCAGACTTTGAACACCGGGGAGCTGTTTTTT. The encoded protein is CASSQQTLNTGELFF.